This T cell receptor (beta chain) was recovered during a study of T-cell reconstitution after alpha-beta-depleted transplantation in children. Unique molecular identifiers were incorporated when the TCRbeta library was constructed. TCRdb redid the calling of the PCR reads with MiXCR, one entry per CDR3 protein. The table has 350,000 to 450,000 distinct CDR3 sequences, around 20% seen once. Trimming removed 6 bases at V and 4 bases at J, with 11 bases between. The CDR3 runs 12 residues. Germline assignment: CDR1 SGHRS and CDR2 YFSETQ. The source material was PBMCs from the stem cell graft donor, sampled from the stem cell graft. This sequence joins TRBV5-1 and TRBJ2-7; TRBD1 might be the D (5 bases). The TCR originated in a human donor who donated a stem cell graft to a child with acute myeloid leukemia. In DNA form, the CDR3 reads TGCGCCAGCAAGTCGGACACTTACGAGCAGTACTTC. It encodes CASKSDTYEQYF.